Each of the 17 T cell receptor beta chains below was sequenced from the same sample in a study of blood T cell repertoires in COVID-19. Profiled with immunoSEQ multiplex PCR; TCRdb holds only in-frame clones, not every one. The sample lists about 430,000 clones; approximately 90% were seen once. Sample: peripheral blood. These TCRs come from a young man with COVID-19, enrolled during active disease.

The J gene is TRBJ1-5, the V gene TRBV6-1; no reliable D call. V was shortened by 2 bases and J by 0 bases, with 5 bases between the two germline ends. Germline CDR1 MNHNS, CDR2 SASEGT. The CDR3 spans 14 residues. As DNA, the CDR3 is TGTGCCAGCAGTGAACAGGTTAGCAATCAGCCCCAGCATTTT. Translated: CASSEQVSNQPQHF.

The chain combines TRBV11-2 with TRBJ1-2, with 8 bases lining up with TRBD1. V shed 7 bases, J shed 4 bases, and the junction held 17 bases outside the gene matches. From germline, CDR1 is SGHAT and CDR2 FQNNGV. The CDR3 runs to 17 residues. DNA of the CDR3: TGTGCCAGCACCCCCGGGACAGGCCAAGGCCCCCTCTATGGCTACACCTTC. It is translated as CASTPGTGQGPLYGYTF. Full variable domain (outside the CDR3, taken from reference TRBV11-2 and TRBJ1-2): EAGVAQSPRYKIIEKRQSVAFWCNPISGHATLYWYQQILGQGPKLLIQFQNNGVVDDSQLPKDRFSAERLKGVDSTLKIQPAKLEDSAVYLCASTPGTGQGPLYGYTFGSGTRLTVV.

The V call is TRBV5-1, the J call TRBJ2-5; TRBD2 agrees at 8 bases. J gave up 3 bases and V 0 bases, and 1 base lay outside the gene matches. Germline V gene sequence: CDR1 SGHRS, CDR2 YFSETQ. There are 14 residues in the CDR3. In DNA, the CDR3 is TGCGCCAGCAGCTTGGGACTAGCGAAAGAGACCCAGTACTTC. Translation: CASSLGLAKETQYF.

The chain is built from TRBV2 and TRBJ1-5; TRBD1 might be the D (5 bases). V lost 5 bases and J lost 0, with 14 bases in between. The CDR3 sequence is 16 residues long. Germline V lookup: CDR1 SNHLY, CDR2 FYNNEI. The CDR3 nucleotides read TGTGCCAGCAGTTCCCAGGGAGGGTATAGCAATCAGCCCCAGCATTTT. Encoded protein: CASSSQGGYSNQPQHF.

The chain has TRBV7-8 and TRBJ2-7, with 8 bases aligning to TRBD1. Looked up from germline, CDR1 is SGHVS and CDR2 is FQNEAQ. This CDR3 has 15 amino acids. Trimming removed 4 bases from V and 7 bases from J; junction bases left unmatched: 12. In DNA form, the CDR3 reads TGTGCCAGCAGCTCTCTAAGGGCAGGGGGCCAAGAGCAGTACTTC. Translating gives CASSSLRAGGQEQYF.

V is TRBV15 and J is TRBJ1-5; D not certain. CDR1 is LNHNV and CDR2 is YYDKDF in the germline V gene (reference sequence). V was cut by 3 bases and J by 1 base, with 10 bases left in between. The CDR3 spans 15 residues. The CDR3 DNA reads as TGTGCCACCAGCAGGATGCCCGGGAGCAATCAGCCCCAGCATTTT. Amino acid sequence: CATSRMPGSNQPQHF.

The V and J genes are TRBV6-5 and TRBJ2-2; TRBD1 aligns across 8 bases. Trimming took 6 bases from V and 0 from J; bases not matched to a gene: 3. This CDR3 region has 15 residues. Germline V gene sequence: CDR1 MNHEY, CDR2 SVGAGI. For the CDR3, the DNA is TGTGCCAGCAGAAAGACAGGGGCGAACACCGGGGAGCTGTTTTTT. This codes for CASRKTGANTGELFF.

The chain carries TRBV7-9 and TRBJ2-1, with D possibly matching TRBD2 (6 bases). V was shortened by 7 bases and J by 3 bases, with 22 bases between the two germline ends. The length of the CDR3 is 17 residues. In germline, CDR1 is SEHNR, CDR2 FQNEAQ (reference sequence). In nucleotides, the CDR3 is TGTGCCAGCACCCCACCCGACAGCAGGGACTTCTACAATGAGCAGTTCTTC. Protein product: CASTPPDSRDFYNEQFF.

Worth noting for this clone: The sample has other DNA sequences that encode this CDR3 too. The chain employs TRBV30 and TRBJ2-1; D gene ambiguous. This CDR3 region has 13 residues. Trimming removed 0 bases at V and 7 bases at J, with 10 bases between. Germline CDR1 reads GTSNPN; CDR2 reads SVGIG (reference sequence). Here the CDR3 reads CAWSVGGPNEQFF. The CDR3 nucleotides are TGTGCCTGGAGTGTAGGCGGCCCTAATGAGCAGTTCTTC.

V usage is TRBV7-3 and J usage is TRBJ2-2; 8 bases line up with TRBD2. The CDR3 is 14 amino acids. V gave up 5 bases and J gave up 5 bases; unmatched junction bases: 4. Germline-derived CDR1 and CDR2 are SGHTA and FQGTGA. The DNA for the CDR3 is TGTGCCAGCAGCCCCGGACTAGCAACCGGGGAGCTGTTTTTT. It codes for CASSPGLATGELFF.

The chain links TRBV27 to TRBJ1-5; tentative D call: TRBD1 (6 bases). With 6 bases removed from V and 4 bases from J, the gap between germline ends came to 10 bases. The CDR3 runs to 13 residues. CDR1 and CDR2 from the germline V gene are MNHEY and SMNVEV (reference sequence). CDR3 protein: CASSGTRNQPQHF. DNA of the CDR3: TGTGCCAGCAGCGGGACACGGAATCAGCCCCAGCATTTT.

This clone was counted a few times. The chain's CDR3 is CASSTGLAGSYEQYF. The CDR3 DNA reads as TGTGCCAGCAGCACCGGACTAGCGGGCTCCTACGAGCAGTACTTC. The V and J genes are TRBV7-9 and TRBJ2-7; 11 bases match TRBD2. V lost 5 bases and J lost 0; bases outside the gene matches: 3. Germline V gene lookup returns CDR1 SEHNR and CDR2 FQNEAQ (reference sequence). This CDR3 contains 15 residues.

V is TRBV6-6 and J is TRBJ1-1; 7 bases line up with TRBD1. The CDR3 is 14 residues long. Per the germline V gene, CDR1 is MNHNY and CDR2 is SVGAGI (reference sequence). Trimming removed 6 bases from V and 1 base from J; junction bases left unmatched: 5. The CDR3 bases are TGTGCCAGCAGCCGGGGACAGCGGAACACTGAAGCTTTCTTT. Translated, it gives CASSRGQRNTEAFF.

The chain is built from TRBV27 and TRBJ1-6, with 7 bases lining up with TRBD1. This CDR3 is built from 12 residues. In germline, CDR1 is MNHEY, CDR2 SMNVEV (reference sequence). V gave up 6 bases and J gave up 7 bases; unmatched junction bases: 0. CDR3 residues: CASRTGNSPLHF. The CDR3 nucleotides are TGTGCCAGCAGGACAGGGAATTCACCCCTCCACTTT.

The V and J genes are TRBV5-6 and TRBJ2-7; 8 nucleotides line up with TRBD1. The V gene end was trimmed by 0 bases and the J gene end by 1 base; junction bases not matched to a gene: 6. Germline V gives CDR1 SGHDT, CDR2 YYEEEE. The CDR3 sequence is 16 residues long. The DNA of the CDR3 is TGTGCCAGCAGCTTGGACAGGGGGGAATTATCCTACGAGCAGTACTTC. It translates to CASSLDRGELSYEQYF.

The CDR3 region is CASSLDFLAKNIQYF. As DNA, the CDR3 is TGTGCCAGCAGCTTAGACTTTCTAGCCAAAAACATTCAGTACTTC. The V gene is TRBV7-9, the J gene TRBJ2-4; D gene unclear. The CDR3 has 15 amino acids. Germline lookup yields CDR1 SEHNR and CDR2 FQNEAQ (reference sequence). The V end was cut by 1 base, the J end by 0 bases, with 7 bases between.

The gene calls are TRBV7-2 and TRBJ2-2; a possible D gene is TRBD2 (5 bases). CDR1 and CDR2 from the germline V gene are SGHTA and FQGNSA. V dropped 5 bases and J dropped 4 bases, with 14 bases sitting between them. CDR3 size: 15 residues. The chain's CDR3 is CASSPQDSTTGELFF. The CDR3 coding sequence is TGTGCCAGCAGCCCCCAGGACTCGACCACCGGGGAGCTGTTTTTT.